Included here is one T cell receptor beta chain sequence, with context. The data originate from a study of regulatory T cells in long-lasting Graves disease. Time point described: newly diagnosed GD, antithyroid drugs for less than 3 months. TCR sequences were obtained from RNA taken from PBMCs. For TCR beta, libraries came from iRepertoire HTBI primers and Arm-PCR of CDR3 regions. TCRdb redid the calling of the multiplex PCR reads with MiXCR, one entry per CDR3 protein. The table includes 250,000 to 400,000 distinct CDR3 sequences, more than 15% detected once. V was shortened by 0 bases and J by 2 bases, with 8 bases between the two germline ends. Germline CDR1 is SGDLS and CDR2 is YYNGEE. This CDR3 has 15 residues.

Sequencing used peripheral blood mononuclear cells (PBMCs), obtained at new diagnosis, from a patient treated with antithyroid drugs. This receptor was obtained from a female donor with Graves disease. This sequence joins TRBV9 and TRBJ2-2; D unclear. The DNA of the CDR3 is TGTGCCAGCAGCGTAGGACTGATAAACACCGGGGAGCTGTTTTTT. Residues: CASSVGLINTGELFF.